Following are 3 T cell receptor beta chains from one sample sequenced in a study of T cell responses to AZD1222 COVID-19 vaccine. Only in-frame clones appear in the TCRdb table, and some are missing; sequencing was by immunoSEQ multiplex PCR. This table holds over 130,000 clones. The material sequenced was peripheral blood. Every receptor here comes from an adult in good health.

The CDR3 DNA reads TGTGCCAGCAGCTTAGCTTTCAGAAGACCCCTGTGGGTCCACGCTAACTATGGCTACACCTTC. It encodes CASSLAFRRPLWVHANYGYTF. The rearrangement links TRBV7-8 to TRBJ1-2, with D uncertain. Per the germline V gene, CDR1 is SGHVS and CDR2 is FQNEAQ. V was clipped by 0 bases and J by 0 bases, with 26 bases between them. The CDR3 covers 21 residues.

The rearrangement uses TRBV9 and TRBJ1-2; D not resolved. The CDR3 runs to 15 residues. Trimming removed 4 bases at V and 4 bases at J, with 17 bases between. Germline lookup yields CDR1 SGDLS and CDR2 YYNGEE. This CDR3 reads CASSPTHLDPYGYTF. The DNA of the CDR3 is TGTGCCAGCAGCCCTACCCACTTGGACCCCTATGGCTACACCTTC.

The chain employs TRBV11-2 and TRBJ2-5; the D call may be TRBD1 or TRBD2 (6 bases each). This CDR3 contains 14 residues. Trimming took 3 bases from V and 5 from J, leaving 13 bases between them. Germline V gene lookup returns CDR1 SGHAT and CDR2 FQNNGV. CDR3 amino acids: CASSLAGGKETQYF. CDR3 sequence (DNA): TGTGCCAGCAGCTTGGCCGGGGGCAAGGAGACCCAGTACTTC.